One sample yielded the 8 T cell receptor beta chains listed below, sequenced in a study of T-cell memory formation after mild COVID-19. TCRdb re-called the 5' RACE reads through MiXCR, storing one row per CDR3 protein. The table has roughly 370,000 distinct CDR3 sequences, about 17% seen once. The sample comprised PBMCs or a T cell subset sorted from them (not recorded which). These receptor sequences come from a man between 18 and 29 years old who had mild COVID-19 (a few samples of this study predate the infection). Cell type and time point are not known.

The rearrangement links TRBV20-1 to TRBJ2-7; 7 bases are shared with TRBD1. Germline CDR1 is DFQATT and CDR2 is SNEGSKA (reference sequence). V shed 5 bases, J shed 2 bases, and the junction held 6 bases outside the gene matches. The CDR3 is made up of 13 amino acids. The CDR3 loop is CSALDRDPYEQYF. The CDR3 DNA reads as TGCAGTGCTTTAGACAGGGACCCCTACGAGCAGTACTTC.

The J gene is TRBJ2-7, the V gene TRBV6-2 or TRBV6-3; 7 bases are shared with TRBD2. Germline V gives CDR1 MNHEY, CDR2 SVGEGT. This CDR3 comprises 13 residues. V trimming: 7 bases; J trimming: 0 bases; junction bases outside the gene matches: 3. CDR3 sequence: CASKAGSSYEQYV. The CDR3 nucleotides are TGTGCCAGCAAAGCGGGGAGCTCCTACGAGCAGTACGTC.

This clonotype was counted a few times. V gene TRBV3-1 combines with J gene TRBJ1-2, with 11 bases identical to TRBD1. This CDR3 spans 17 amino acids. Germline-derived CDR1 and CDR2 are LGHDT and YNNKEL (reference sequence). The trim removed 2 bases at V and 7 bases at J, leaving 12 bases unmatched. The CDR3 sequence is CASSQRGQGGYSPGYTF. The CDR3, as DNA: TGTGCCAGCAGCCAAAGGGGACAGGGGGGATACTCTCCTGGCTACACCTTC.

This clonotype was observed a few times. The J gene is TRBJ2-5, the V gene TRBV12-5, with a possible D match to TRBD1 (5 bases). The V and J ends lost 4 bases and 2 bases respectively, with 8 bases between them. In germline, CDR1 is LGHNT, CDR2 FRNRAP. CDR3 length: 13 residues. This chain's CDR3 is CASGSRQQETQYF. CDR3 nucleotide sequence: TGTGCTAGTGGTTCTCGACAGCAAGAGACCCAGTACTTC.

The V gene is TRBV7-2, the J gene TRBJ2-3; unclear D gene. Trimming removed 6 bases from V and 0 bases from J, with 13 bases in between. CDR3 length: 15 amino acids. Germline CDR1 SGHTA, CDR2 FQGNSA. The CDR3 region is CASSFRAASTDTQYF. Written as DNA, the CDR3 is TGTGCCAGCAGTTTTAGGGCCGCTAGCACAGATACGCAGTATTTT. Based on the CDR3 plus reference TRBV7-2 and TRBJ2-3, the full variable domain is GAGVSQSPSNKVTEKGKDVELRCDPISGHTALYWYRQSLGQGLEFLIYFQGNSAPDKSGLPSDRFSAERTGGSVSTLTIQRTQQEDSAVYLCASSFRAASTDTQYFGPGTRLTVL.

This sequence joins TRBV5-5 and TRBJ2-2; TRBD1 aligns across 9 bases. Germline values: CDR1 SGHKS, CDR2 YYEKEE (reference sequence). After removal of 2 bases from V and 4 bases from J, the junction contained 9 bases not matched to a gene. The CDR3 is made up of 17 amino acids. This CDR3 is CASSLVWDRVRTGELFF. The CDR3 DNA reads TGTGCCAGCAGCTTAGTCTGGGACAGGGTGCGCACCGGGGAGCTGTTTTTT. The complete variable domain, with remaining parts taken from reference TRBV5-5 and TRBJ2-2, reads DAGVTQSPTHLIKTRGQQVTLRCSPISGHKSVSWYQQVLGQGPQFIFQYYEKEERGRGNFPDRFSARQFPNYSSELNVNALLLGDSALYLCASSLVWDRVRTGELFFGEGSRLTVL.

The rearrangement uses TRBV7-3 and TRBJ1-5; D may be TRBD1 (5 bases). V lost 5 bases and J lost 4, with 12 bases in between. Germline-derived CDR1 and CDR2 are SGHTA and FQGTGA. The CDR3 extends over 14 amino acids. In DNA, the CDR3 is TGTGCCAGCAGCCCAGACAGTCTTAATCAGCCCCAGCATTTT. Protein: CASSPDSLNQPQHF. The full variable domain, completed using reference TRBV7-3 and TRBJ1-5, is GAGVSQTPSNKVTEKGKYVELRCDPISGHTALYWYRQSLGQGPEFLIYFQGTGAADDSGLPNDRFFAVRPEGSVSTLKIQRTERGDSAVYLCASSPDSLNQPQHFGDGTRLSIL.

This clonotype turned up a few times. V and J are TRBV12-3 or TRBV12-4 and TRBJ1-1; D call uncertain. Trimming cost V 6 bases and J 5 bases, with 13 bases left between them. The CDR3 extends over 13 amino acids. CDR3 DNA sequence: TGTGCCAGCAGCCCCGCTATTGGGACTGAAGCTTTCTTT. Protein sequence: CASSPAIGTEAFF.